The 30 T cell receptor beta chains below all came from one sample that was sequenced in a study of T cells in Graves' hyperthyroidism and ophthalmopathy. Amplification targeted TCR beta CDR3 regions from RNA transcripts. HTBI primers drove first-round RT-PCR of the TCR CDR3. Via MiXCR, TCRdb re-called the multiplex PCR reads, giving one row per CDR3 protein. The table lists about 660,000 distinct CDR3 sequences, nearly 45% of them singletons. The specimen was peripheral blood or thyroid tissue (not recorded which). These TCRs come from an adult man with Graves' disease, either hyperthyroidism or ophthalmopathy (not recorded which).

This clonotype was recorded many times. One junction end disagrees with the germline gene, perhaps due to a read error. The V gene is TRBV5-1, the J gene TRBJ2-2; D gene unclear. CDR3 length equals 14 residues. Germline-derived CDR1 and CDR2 are SGHRS and YFSETQ. The CDR3 DNA sequence: TGTGCCAGCAGCTTAGCACTCTCTACCGGGGAGCTGTTTTTT. Encoded protein: CASSLALSTGELFF.

The chain uses TRBV29-1 and TRBJ1-6, with TRBD1 matching over 9 bases. The germline V gene has CDR1 SQVTM and CDR2 ANQGSEA. The CDR3 sequence is 14 residues long. CDR3 residues: CSRRLGQGGSPLHF. In nucleotides, the CDR3 is TGCAGTAGAAGACTGGGACAGGGAGGTTCACCCCTCCACTTT.

The chain couples TRBV11-2 to TRBJ1-5; 9 bases are a match to TRBD1. Germline loops: CDR1 SGHAT, CDR2 FQNNGV. The CDR3 sequence is 13 residues long. V dropped 11 bases and J dropped 7; count of bases not matched to a gene: 9. The CDR3 bases are TGTGCCTGGGCAGGGACAGGGCGGCAGCCCCAGCATTTT. It translates to CAWAGTGRQPQHF.

This clonotype was recorded once. The CDR3 sequence is CATSSQHGQGTYEQYF. CDR3 in DNA: TGTGCCACCAGCAGCCAACACGGACAGGGGACCTACGAGCAGTACTTC. The V and J genes are TRBV15 and TRBJ2-7, with 9 bases matching TRBD1. J was trimmed by 2 bases and V by 3 bases; bases with no gene match: 8. There are 16 residues in the CDR3. The germline gives CDR1 LNHNV, CDR2 YYDKDF (reference sequence).

The chain couples TRBV7-2 to TRBJ1-3; 11 bases line up with TRBD1. CDR3 length: 15 amino acids. The junction had 4 bases not matched to a gene; V was cut back by 5 bases and J by 4 bases. The germline V gene encodes CDR1 SGHTA and CDR2 FQGNSA. CDR3: CASSGGQGVGNTIYF. In DNA form, the CDR3 reads TGTGCCAGCAGCGGGGGACAGGGGGTCGGAAACACCATATATTTT.

This clonotype was counted once. V gene TRBV2 combines with J gene TRBJ1-4; D possibly corresponds to TRBD1 (5 bases). Germline V gives CDR1 SNHLY, CDR2 FYNNEI. Trimming removed 7 bases at V and 7 bases at J, with 19 bases between. The CDR3 sequence is 15 residues long. The CDR3 DNA follows: TGTGCCAGCACCCAAGGCGGCGGGGGTGGTGAAAAACTGTTTTTT. Its protein is CASTQGGGGGEKLFF.

The sample holds a few counts of this clonotype. This rearrangement joins TRBV5-1 to TRBJ1-6; 7 nucleotides line up with TRBD1. CDR1 and CDR2 (germline): SGHRS, YFSETQ. CDR3 length equals 17 residues. The ends lost 3 bases at V and 6 bases at J; junction bases unmatched: 12. Here the CDR3 reads CASSSTTGTLLNSPLHF. CDR3 nucleotide sequence: TGCGCCAGCAGCTCGACGACAGGGACACTACTTAATTCACCCCTCCACTTT. The complete variable domain, with remaining parts taken from reference TRBV5-1 and TRBJ1-6, reads KAGVTQTPRYLIKTRGQQVTLSCSPISGHRSVSWYQQTPGQGLQFLFEYFSETQRNKGNFPGRFSGRQFSNSRSEMNVSTLELGDSALYLCASSSTTGTLLNSPLHFGNGTRLTVT.

V usage is TRBV20-1 and J usage is TRBJ2-5, with a tentative D call TRBD2 (6 bases). CDR1 and CDR2 (germline): DFQATT, SNEGSKA (reference sequence). V lost 4 bases and J 13 bases, leaving 16 bases between the germline ends. The CDR3 sequence is 11 residues long. CDR3 nucleotides: TGCAGTGCTATATGGGACGGAGGGTCGTACTTC. It codes for CSAIWDGGSYF.

The CDR3 nucleotides are TGTGCCAGCAGCGTAGGAGAGGGGAAGAACACCATATATTTT. Its protein is CASSVGEGKNTIYF. V gene TRBV9 combines with J gene TRBJ1-3; tentatively, D is TRBD1 (5 bases). CDR1 is SGDLS, CDR2 YYNGEE, per germline. The V end was cut by 0 bases, the J end by 7 bases, with 11 bases between. There are 14 residues in the CDR3.

To note about this clonotype: A junction end diverges from the germline sequence, so it may reflect a read error. The chain links TRBV10-3 to TRBJ1-2, with D perhaps TRBD1 (6 bases). This CDR3 has 14 amino acids. The germline CDR1 and CDR2 sequences are ENHRY and SYGVKD. The CDR3 DNA reads as TGTGCCACCAGTGGCTCCGGACAGACCTATGGCTACACCTTC. Translated: CATSGSGQTYGYTF.

V usage is TRBV7-9 and J usage is TRBJ1-2; 7 bases are shared with TRBD1. The germline V gene has CDR1 SEHNR and CDR2 FQNEAQ (reference sequence). Trimming cost V 6 bases and J 6 bases; bases outside gene matches: 7. CDR3 length: 13 amino acids. CDR3 amino acids: CASRGGDRDGYTF. The CDR3 DNA reads as TGTGCCAGCAGGGGGGGGGACAGAGATGGCTACACCTTC.

The rearrangement links TRBV14 to TRBJ2-7; 7 positions agree with TRBD2. The CDR3 has 16 amino acids. V was pared by 5 bases and J by 2 bases, with 12 bases of the junction left unmatched. CDR1 is SGHDN and CDR2 is FVKESK in the germline V gene. Here the CDR3 reads CASSDTGTTKTYEQYF. In DNA form, the CDR3 reads TGTGCCAGCAGCGATACCGGGACTACAAAGACCTACGAGCAGTACTTC. Based on the CDR3 plus reference TRBV14 and TRBJ2-7, the full variable domain is EAGVTQFPSHSVIEKGQTVTLRCDPISGHDNLYWYRRVMGKEIKFLLHFVKESKQDESGMPNNRFLAERTGGTYSTLKVQPAELEDSGVYFCASSDTGTTKTYEQYFGPGTRLTVT.

This chain connects TRBV10-3 to TRBJ1-6, with D perhaps matching TRBD1 (6 bases). The V end lost 3 bases, the J end lost 9 bases, and 9 bases lay between the germline ends. The CDR3 has 13 residues. Germline V gives CDR1 ENHRY, CDR2 SYGVKD. CDR3 sequence reads: CAISDGGISPLHF. CDR3 bases: TGTGCCATCAGTGACGGGGGCATTTCACCCCTCCACTTT.

Many counts were recorded for this clonotype. The gene calls are TRBV12-3 or TRBV12-4 and TRBJ1-2; maybe TRBD1 (5 bases). The CDR3 covers 13 residues. With 4 bases removed from V and 2 bases from J, the gap between germline ends came to 8 bases. The chain's CDR3 is CASSSGPNYGYTF. As DNA, the CDR3 is TGTGCCAGCAGTTCGGGACCGAACTATGGCTACACCTTC.

The DNA for the CDR3 is TGTGCCAGCAGCCCAGGGGTGCGAGATCAGCCCCAGCATTTT. The encoded protein is CASSPGVRDQPQHF. V is TRBV6-5 and J is TRBJ1-5; a weak D match, TRBD1 (6 bases). The V end lost 6 bases, the J end lost 5 bases, and 14 bases lay between the germline ends. The CDR3 consists of 14 residues. The V gene's germline CDR1 is MNHEY and CDR2 SVGAGI.

Notes on this clonotype: With a much larger clone just one base away, this may be a read error. This sequence joins TRBV4-2 and TRBJ1-1; possibly TRBD1 for D (6 bases). The CDR3 runs to 12 residues. Per germline, CDR1 LGHNA and CDR2 YNFKEQ. The CDR3 DNA sequence: TGTGCCATCAGCCAAGGGGGGGCTGAAGCTCTCTTT. It codes for CAISQGGAEALF.

The rearrangement links TRBV10-2 to TRBJ2-7, with 7 bases that match TRBD1. J lost 3 bases, V lost 10 bases, and 18 bases had no gene match. Germline loops: CDR1 WSHSY, CDR2 SAAADI. CDR3 length equals 16 residues. The CDR3 region has the DNA TGCGCCACCCTATCCGTAACCGGGACAGAGTACTACGAGCAGTACTTC. It yields the protein CATLSVTGTEYYEQYF.

The gene calls are TRBV29-1 and TRBJ2-7; no firm D call. This CDR3 is 13 amino acids long. The germline V gene encodes CDR1 SQVTM and CDR2 ANQGSEA. Trimming removed 4 bases at V and 2 bases at J, with 12 bases between. In DNA form, the CDR3 reads TGCAGCGTTGGCGCTGACGGAACCTACGAGCAGTACTTC. Its protein is CSVGADGTYEQYF.

This rearrangement joins TRBV25-1 to TRBJ1-4; D remains ambiguous. This CDR3 region has 12 residues. The germline V gene encodes CDR1 MGHDK and CDR2 SYGVNS. The CDR3 DNA reads TGTGCTGCATTGGTCTTCAATGAAAAACTGTTTTTT. This sequence encodes CAALVFNEKLFF.

The genes are TRBV7-2 and TRBJ1-5, with D possibly TRBD1 on 6 matching bases. CDR3 length equals 15 residues. Germline CDR1 reads SGHTA; CDR2 reads FQGNSA. V was pared by 4 bases and J by 7 bases, with 17 bases between. The chain's CDR3 is CASSSDPDRGQPQHF. CDR3 DNA: TGTGCCAGCAGCTCCGACCCGGACAGAGGCCAGCCCCAGCATTTT. The entire variable domain, with the rest obtained from reference TRBV7-2 and TRBJ1-5, is as follows: GAGVSQSPSNKVTEKGKDVELRCDPISGHTALYWYRQSLGQGLEFLIYFQGNSAPDKSGLPSDRFSAERTGGSVSTLTIQRTQQEDSAVYLCASSSDPDRGQPQHFGDGTRLSIL.

This clonotype was recorded a few times. V is TRBV5-1 and J is TRBJ1-1; TRBD1 is a possible D gene (6 bases). There are 15 residues in the CDR3. The V and J ends lost 4 bases and 1 base respectively, with 14 bases between them. Germline CDR1 is SGHRS and CDR2 is YFSETQ. The CDR3 nucleotides are TGCGCCAGCAGCCCGGGACACAGTTCGAACACTGAAGCTTTCTTT. It yields the protein CASSPGHSSNTEAFF.

Here the CDR3 reads CASSSAGKQYF. The CDR3 DNA reads TGTGCCAGCAGTTCGGCGGGTAAGCAGTACTTC. This chain links TRBV28 with TRBJ2-7; TRBD2 is a possible D gene (5 bases). Looked up from germline, CDR1 is MDHEN and CDR2 is SYDVKM. This CDR3 has 11 residues. Trimming cost V 4 bases and J 8 bases, with 9 bases left between them.

This clonotype was picked up many times. The chain couples TRBV2 to TRBJ1-4; D is uncertain. The CDR3 is 16 residues long. V lost 5 bases and J lost 0, with 13 bases in between. Germline V lookup: CDR1 SNHLY, CDR2 FYNNEI. The CDR3 here is CASSRRKPATNEKLFF. The CDR3 bases are TGTGCCAGCAGTAGGAGGAAGCCTGCAACTAATGAAAAACTGTTTTTT.

This clonotype occurred a few times. A much larger clone differs by one base, so this may be a read error. The V gene is TRBV10-3, the J gene TRBJ1-6; D might be TRBD1 (6 bases). The CDR3 runs to 14 residues. The germline V and J ends were trimmed by 5 bases and 8 bases, with 13 bases remaining between them. Germline CDR1 and CDR2: ENHRY and SYGVKD. CDR3 sequence reads: CAISYGQRHSPLHF. CDR3 nucleotide sequence: TGTGCCATCAGTTATGGACAGAGACATTCACCCCTCCACTTT.

The chain uses TRBV7-8 and TRBJ2-7; D assignment may be TRBD1 or TRBD2 (5 bases each). The CDR3 covers 15 residues. In germline, CDR1 is SGHVS, CDR2 FQNEAQ. Trimming pared 0 bases from V and 2 bases from J, leaving 11 bases between. The chain's CDR3 is CASSLALGTTYEQYF. The CDR3 DNA reads TGTGCCAGCAGCTTAGCCTTGGGGACCACCTACGAGCAGTACTTC.

This clonotype appeared a single time. V and J are TRBV10-3 and TRBJ2-1, with a possible D match to TRBD1 (6 bases). V was clipped by 3 bases and J by 6 bases, with 15 bases between them. Germline V gives CDR1 ENHRY, CDR2 SYGVKD. CDR3 length equals 15 residues. The CDR3 DNA sequence: TGTGCCATCAGTGACCGCGCCAGGGGATCCAATGAGCAGTTCTTC. Its protein product is CAISDRARGSNEQFF.

This clonotype came up a few times. The chain links TRBV4-1 to TRBJ1-2, with D possibly being TRBD1 (6 bases). Germline lookup yields CDR1 MGHRA and CDR2 YSYEKL. V lost 1 base, J lost 5 bases, and 17 bases lay in between. This CDR3 is built from 16 residues. The CDR3 loop is CASSQGRAGAGYGYTF. The DNA for the CDR3 is TGCGCCAGCAGCCAAGGGCGAGCGGGGGCTGGGTATGGCTACACCTTC.

This clonotype has at least ten counts. The chain employs TRBV2 and TRBJ1-1; D uncertain. CDR1 and CDR2 (germline): SNHLY, FYNNEI. Trimming removed 4 bases at V and 5 bases at J, with 8 bases between. The CDR3 contains 12 residues. CDR3 nucleotide sequence: TGTGCCAGCAGTGTGGGGTGGACTGAAGCTTTCTTT. Translation gives CASSVGWTEAFF.

In its sample, this clonotype was seen many times. The J gene is TRBJ2-7, the V gene TRBV25-1; D may be TRBD1 or TRBD2 (5 bases each). Germline assignment: CDR1 MGHDK and CDR2 SYGVNS. This CDR3 spans 15 amino acids. V lost 8 bases to trimming and J lost 3 bases, with 20 bases between them. The DNA of the CDR3 is TGTGCCAGCTCAGGGACCTGGCCGATAGGCTACGAGCAGTACTTC. This translates into CASSGTWPIGYEQYF.

Comment on this clonotype: A much larger clonotype is one base distant, so this may be a read error. The chain has TRBV24-1 and TRBJ1-1; 8 positions agree with TRBD1. CDR1 KGHDR and CDR2 SFDVKD come from the germline V gene. This CDR3 region has 14 residues. Here the CDR3 reads CATSRTGLNTEASF. In nucleotides, the CDR3 is TGTGCCACCAGTCGGACAGGGCTCAACACTGAAGCTTCCTTT.